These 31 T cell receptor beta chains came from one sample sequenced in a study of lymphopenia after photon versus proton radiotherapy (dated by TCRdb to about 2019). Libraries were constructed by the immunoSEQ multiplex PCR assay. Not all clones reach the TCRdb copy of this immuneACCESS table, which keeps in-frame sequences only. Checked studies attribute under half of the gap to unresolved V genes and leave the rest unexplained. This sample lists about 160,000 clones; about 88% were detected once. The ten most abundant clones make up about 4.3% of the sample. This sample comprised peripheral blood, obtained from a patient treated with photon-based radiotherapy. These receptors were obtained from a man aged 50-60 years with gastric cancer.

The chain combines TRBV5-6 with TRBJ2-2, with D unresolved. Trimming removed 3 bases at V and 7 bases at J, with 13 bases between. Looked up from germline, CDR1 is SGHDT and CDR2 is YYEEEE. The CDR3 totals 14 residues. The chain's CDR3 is CASSSYSDGGELFF. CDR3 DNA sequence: TGTGCCAGCAGCTCGTACAGCGACGGCGGGGAGCTGTTTTTT.

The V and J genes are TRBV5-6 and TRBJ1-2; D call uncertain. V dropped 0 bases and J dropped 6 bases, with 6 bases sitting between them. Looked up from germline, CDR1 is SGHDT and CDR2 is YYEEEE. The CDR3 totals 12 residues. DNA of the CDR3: TGTGCCAGCAGCTTGGGGACCGATGGCTACACCTTC. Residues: CASSLGTDGYTF.

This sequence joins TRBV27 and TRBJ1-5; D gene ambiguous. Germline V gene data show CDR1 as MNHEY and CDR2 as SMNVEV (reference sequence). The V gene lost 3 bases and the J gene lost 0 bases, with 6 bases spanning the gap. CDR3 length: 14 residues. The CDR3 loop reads CASSFGGSNQPQHF. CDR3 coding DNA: TGTGCCAGCAGTTTCGGCGGTAGCAATCAGCCCCAGCATTTT.

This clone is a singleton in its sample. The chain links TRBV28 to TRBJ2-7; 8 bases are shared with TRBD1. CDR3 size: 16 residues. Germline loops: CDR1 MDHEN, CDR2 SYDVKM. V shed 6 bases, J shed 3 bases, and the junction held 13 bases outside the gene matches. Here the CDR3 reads CASSLGLTGVDYEQYF. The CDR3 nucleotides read TGTGCCAGCAGCCTAGGGCTGACAGGGGTTGACTACGAGCAGTACTTC.

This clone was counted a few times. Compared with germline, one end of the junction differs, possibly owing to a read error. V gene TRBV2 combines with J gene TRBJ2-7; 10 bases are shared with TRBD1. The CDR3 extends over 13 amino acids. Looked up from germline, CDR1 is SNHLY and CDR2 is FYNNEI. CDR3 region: CASSGFGQGGIHF. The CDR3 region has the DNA TGTGCCAGCAGTGGCTTCGGACAGGGGGGTATCCACTTC.

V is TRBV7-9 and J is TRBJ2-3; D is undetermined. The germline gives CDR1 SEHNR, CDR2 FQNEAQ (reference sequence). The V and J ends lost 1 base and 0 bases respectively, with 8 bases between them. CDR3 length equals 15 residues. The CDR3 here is CASSLVFPSTDTQYF. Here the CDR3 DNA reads TGTGCCAGCAGCTTAGTATTCCCCAGCACAGATACGCAGTATTTT.

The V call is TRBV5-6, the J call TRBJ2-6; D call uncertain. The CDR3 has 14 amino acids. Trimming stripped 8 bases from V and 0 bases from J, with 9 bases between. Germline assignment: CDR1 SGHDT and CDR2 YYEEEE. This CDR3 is CASAPDSGANVLTF. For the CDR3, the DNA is TGTGCCAGTGCTCCGGACTCTGGGGCCAACGTCCTGACTTTC.

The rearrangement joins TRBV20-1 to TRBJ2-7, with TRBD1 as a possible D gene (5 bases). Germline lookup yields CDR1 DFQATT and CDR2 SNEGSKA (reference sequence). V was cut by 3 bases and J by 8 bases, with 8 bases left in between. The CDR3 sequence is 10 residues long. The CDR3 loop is CSARGPKQYF. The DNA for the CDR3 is TGCAGTGCTAGGGGGCCCAAGCAGTACTTC.

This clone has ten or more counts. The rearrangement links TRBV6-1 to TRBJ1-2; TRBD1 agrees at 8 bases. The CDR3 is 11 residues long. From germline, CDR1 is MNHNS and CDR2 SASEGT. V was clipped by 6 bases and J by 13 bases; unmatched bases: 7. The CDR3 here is CASRGQGLCTF. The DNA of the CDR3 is TGTGCCAGCAGAGGACAGGGACTATGCACCTTC.

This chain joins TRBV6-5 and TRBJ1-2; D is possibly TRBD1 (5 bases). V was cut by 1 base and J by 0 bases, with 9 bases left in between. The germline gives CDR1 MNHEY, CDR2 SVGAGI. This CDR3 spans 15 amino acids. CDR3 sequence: CASSYLGDANYGYTF. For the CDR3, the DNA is TGTGCCAGCAGTTACTTAGGGGATGCTAACTATGGCTACACCTTC.

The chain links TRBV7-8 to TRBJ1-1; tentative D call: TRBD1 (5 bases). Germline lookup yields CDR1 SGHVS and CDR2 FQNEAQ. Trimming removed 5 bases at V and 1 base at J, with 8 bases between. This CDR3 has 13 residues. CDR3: CASSHGGNTEAFF. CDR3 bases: TGTGCCAGCAGCCACGGGGGGAACACTGAAGCTTTCTTT.

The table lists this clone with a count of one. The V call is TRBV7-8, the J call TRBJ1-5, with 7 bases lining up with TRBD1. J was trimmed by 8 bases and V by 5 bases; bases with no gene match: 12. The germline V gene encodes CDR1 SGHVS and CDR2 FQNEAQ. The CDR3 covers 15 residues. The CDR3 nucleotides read TGTGCCAGCAGCGACGGAAACAGGGGAAAGGAGCCCCAGCATTTT. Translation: CASSDGNRGKEPQHF.

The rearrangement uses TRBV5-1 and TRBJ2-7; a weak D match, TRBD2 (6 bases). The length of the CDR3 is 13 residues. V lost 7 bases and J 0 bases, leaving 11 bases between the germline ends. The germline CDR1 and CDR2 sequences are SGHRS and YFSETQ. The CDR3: CASRDLSSYEQYF. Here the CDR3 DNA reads TGCGCCAGCCGGGACTTGAGCTCCTACGAGCAGTACTTC.

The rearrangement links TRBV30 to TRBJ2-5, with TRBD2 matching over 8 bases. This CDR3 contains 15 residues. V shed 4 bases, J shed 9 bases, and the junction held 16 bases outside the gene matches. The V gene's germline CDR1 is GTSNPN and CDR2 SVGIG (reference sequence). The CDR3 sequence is CAWNLPGGATRPQYF. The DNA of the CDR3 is TGTGCCTGGAACTTGCCGGGGGGGGCTACCCGCCCCCAGTACTTC.

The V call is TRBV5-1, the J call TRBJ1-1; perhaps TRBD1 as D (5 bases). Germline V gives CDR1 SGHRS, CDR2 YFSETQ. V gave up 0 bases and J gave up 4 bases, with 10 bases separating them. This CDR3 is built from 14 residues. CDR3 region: CASSLVAGSTEAFF. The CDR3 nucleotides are TGCGCCAGCAGCTTGGTGGCAGGGAGCACTGAAGCTTTCTTT.

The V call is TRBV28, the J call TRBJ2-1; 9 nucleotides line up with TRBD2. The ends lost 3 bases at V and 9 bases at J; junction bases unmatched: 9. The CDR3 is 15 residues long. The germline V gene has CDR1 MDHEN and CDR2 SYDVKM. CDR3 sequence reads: CASSFGGTSSGEQFF. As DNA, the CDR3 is TGTGCCAGCAGTTTCGGGGGGACTAGCAGTGGTGAGCAGTTCTTC.

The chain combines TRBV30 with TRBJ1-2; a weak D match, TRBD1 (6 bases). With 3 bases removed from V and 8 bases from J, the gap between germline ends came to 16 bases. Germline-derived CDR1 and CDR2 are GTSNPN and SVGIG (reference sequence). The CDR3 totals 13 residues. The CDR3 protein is CAWRTRGAYGYTF. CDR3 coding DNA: TGTGCCTGGAGAACCCGGGGGGCGTACGGCTACACCTTC.

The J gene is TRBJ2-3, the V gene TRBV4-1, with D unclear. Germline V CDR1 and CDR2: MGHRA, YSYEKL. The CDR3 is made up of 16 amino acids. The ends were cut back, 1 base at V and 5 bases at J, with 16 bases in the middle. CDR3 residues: CASSQAQRQQQDTQYF. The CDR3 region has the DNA TGCGCCAGCAGCCAAGCCCAACGGCAGCAGCAAGATACGCAGTATTTT.

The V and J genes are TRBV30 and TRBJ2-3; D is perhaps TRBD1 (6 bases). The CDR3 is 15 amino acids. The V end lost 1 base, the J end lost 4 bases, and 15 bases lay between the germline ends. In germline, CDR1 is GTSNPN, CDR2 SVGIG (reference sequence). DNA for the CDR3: TGTGCCTGGAGTGGCCAGGGGAAGGGTCCAGATACGCAGTATTTT. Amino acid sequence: CAWSGQGKGPDTQYF.

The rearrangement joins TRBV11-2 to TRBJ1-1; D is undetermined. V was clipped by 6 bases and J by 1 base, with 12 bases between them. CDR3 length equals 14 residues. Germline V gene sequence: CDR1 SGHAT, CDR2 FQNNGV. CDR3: CASSSDARNTEAFF. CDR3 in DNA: TGTGCCAGCAGTTCCGACGCACGGAACACTGAAGCTTTCTTT.

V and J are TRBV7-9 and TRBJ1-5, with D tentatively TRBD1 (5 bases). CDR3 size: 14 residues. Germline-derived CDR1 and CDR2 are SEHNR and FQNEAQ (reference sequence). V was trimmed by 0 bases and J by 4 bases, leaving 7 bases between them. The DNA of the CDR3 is TGTGCCAGCAGCTTAGCGCAGGGTAATCAGCCCCAGCATTTT. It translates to CASSLAQGNQPQHF.

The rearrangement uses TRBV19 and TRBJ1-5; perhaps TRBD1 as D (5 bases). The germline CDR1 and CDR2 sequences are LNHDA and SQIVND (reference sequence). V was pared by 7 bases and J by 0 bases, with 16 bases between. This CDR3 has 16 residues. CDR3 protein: CASNQGAGYSNQPQHF. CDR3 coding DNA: TGTGCCAGTAATCAGGGAGCGGGCTATAGCAATCAGCCCCAGCATTTT.

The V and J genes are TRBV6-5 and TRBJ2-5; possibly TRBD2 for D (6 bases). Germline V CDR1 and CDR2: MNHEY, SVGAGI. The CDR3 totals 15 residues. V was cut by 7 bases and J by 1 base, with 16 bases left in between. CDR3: CASKRAVGSQETQYF. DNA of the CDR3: TGTGCCAGCAAAAGAGCCGTCGGGAGCCAAGAGACCCAGTACTTC.

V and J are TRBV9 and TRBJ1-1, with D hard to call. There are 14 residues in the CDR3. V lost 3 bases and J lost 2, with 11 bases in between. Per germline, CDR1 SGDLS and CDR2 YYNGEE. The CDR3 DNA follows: TGTGCCAGCAGCGCTACAGTATACAACACTGAAGCTTTCTTT. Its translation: CASSATVYNTEAFF.

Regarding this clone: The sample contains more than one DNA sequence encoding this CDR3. The chain's CDR3 is CASRRQGSYEQYF. In DNA, the CDR3 is TGTGCCAGCAGGCGACAGGGGTCCTACGAGCAGTACTTC. The V and J genes are TRBV28 and TRBJ2-7; 8 positions match TRBD1. The length of the CDR3 is 13 residues. CDR1 and CDR2 (germline): MDHEN, SYDVKM. Trimming cost V 6 bases and J 1 base; bases outside gene matches: 2.

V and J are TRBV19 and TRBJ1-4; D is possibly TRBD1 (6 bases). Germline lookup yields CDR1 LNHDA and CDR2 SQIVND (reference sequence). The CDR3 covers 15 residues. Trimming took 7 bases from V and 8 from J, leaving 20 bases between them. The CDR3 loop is CASTLSGGAAEKLFF. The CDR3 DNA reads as TGTGCCAGTACCTTATCCGGGGGCGCGGCCGAAAAACTGTTTTTT.

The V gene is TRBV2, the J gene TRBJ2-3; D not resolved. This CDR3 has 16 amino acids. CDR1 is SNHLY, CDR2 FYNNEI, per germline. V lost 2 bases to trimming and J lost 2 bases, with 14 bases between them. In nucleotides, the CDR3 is TGTGCCAGCAGTGAACAGTCGGCCAAACCCACAGATACGCAGTATTTT. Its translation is CASSEQSAKPTDTQYF.

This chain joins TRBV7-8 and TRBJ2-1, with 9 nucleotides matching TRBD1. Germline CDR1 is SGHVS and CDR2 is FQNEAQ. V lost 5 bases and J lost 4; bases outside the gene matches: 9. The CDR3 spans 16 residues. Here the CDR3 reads CASSLRSGTGYNEQFF. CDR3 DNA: TGTGCCAGCAGCCTAAGGTCCGGGACAGGGTACAATGAGCAGTTCTTC.

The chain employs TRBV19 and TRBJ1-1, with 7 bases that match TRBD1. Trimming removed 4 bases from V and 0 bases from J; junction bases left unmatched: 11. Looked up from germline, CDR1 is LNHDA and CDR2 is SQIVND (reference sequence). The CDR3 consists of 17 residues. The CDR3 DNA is TGTGCCAGTAGTAGAGAGATAATAAGGGGGCTGAACACTGAAGCTTTCTTT. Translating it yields CASSREIIRGLNTEAFF.

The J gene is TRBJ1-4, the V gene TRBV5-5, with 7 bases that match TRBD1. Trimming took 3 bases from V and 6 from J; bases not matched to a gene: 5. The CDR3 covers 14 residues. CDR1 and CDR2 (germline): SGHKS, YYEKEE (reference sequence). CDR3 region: CASSSRGSDEKLFF. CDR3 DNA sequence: TGTGCCAGCAGCTCCAGGGGGAGTGATGAAAAACTGTTTTTT.

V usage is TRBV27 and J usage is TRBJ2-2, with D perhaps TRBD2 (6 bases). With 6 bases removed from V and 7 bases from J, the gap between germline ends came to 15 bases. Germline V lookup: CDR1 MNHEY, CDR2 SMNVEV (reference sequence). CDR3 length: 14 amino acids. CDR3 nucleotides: TGTGCCAGCAGGGCGGGGCAGCTCGTCGGGGAGCTGTTTTTT. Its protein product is CASRAGQLVGELFF.